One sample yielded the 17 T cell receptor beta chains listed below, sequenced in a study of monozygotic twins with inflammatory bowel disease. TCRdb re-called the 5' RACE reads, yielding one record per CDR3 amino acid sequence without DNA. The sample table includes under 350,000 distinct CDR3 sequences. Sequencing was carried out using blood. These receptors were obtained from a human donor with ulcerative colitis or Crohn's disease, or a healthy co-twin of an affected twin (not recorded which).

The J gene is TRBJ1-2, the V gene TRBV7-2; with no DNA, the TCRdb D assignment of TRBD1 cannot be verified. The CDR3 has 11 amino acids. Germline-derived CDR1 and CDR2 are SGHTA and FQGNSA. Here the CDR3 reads CASREGQHYTF.

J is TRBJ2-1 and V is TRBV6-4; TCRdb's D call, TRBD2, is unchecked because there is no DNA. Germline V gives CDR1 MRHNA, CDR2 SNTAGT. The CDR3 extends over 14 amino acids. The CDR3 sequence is CASGAEAGVGEQFF.

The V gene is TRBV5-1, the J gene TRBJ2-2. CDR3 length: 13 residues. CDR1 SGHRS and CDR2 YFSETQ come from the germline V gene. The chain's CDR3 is CASRNDQSGELFF.

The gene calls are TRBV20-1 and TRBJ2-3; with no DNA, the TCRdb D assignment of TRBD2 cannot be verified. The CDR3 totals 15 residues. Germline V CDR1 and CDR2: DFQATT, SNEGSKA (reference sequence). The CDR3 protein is CSARVPGLVLDTQYF.

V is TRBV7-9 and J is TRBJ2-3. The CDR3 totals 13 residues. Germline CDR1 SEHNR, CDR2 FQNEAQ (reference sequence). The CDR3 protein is CASSRFATDTQYF.

CDR3 loop: CASSHLKGAGEQFF. The chain has TRBV3-1 and TRBJ2-1; TCRdb names TRBD1, which stays unverified in the absence of DNA. Germline loops: CDR1 LGHDT, CDR2 YNNKEL (reference sequence). CDR3 length: 14 residues.

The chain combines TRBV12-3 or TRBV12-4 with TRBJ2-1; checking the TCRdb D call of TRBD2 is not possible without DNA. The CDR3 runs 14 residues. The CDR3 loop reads CASSIAITYNEQFF.

CDR3 in amino acids: CASSQQGIQETQYF. The chain carries TRBV18 and TRBJ2-5. Germline V gene lookup returns CDR1 KGHSH and CDR2 LQKENI. The CDR3 has 14 amino acids.

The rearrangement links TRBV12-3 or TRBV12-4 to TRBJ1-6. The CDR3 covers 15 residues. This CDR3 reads CASSYRDSSNSPLHF.

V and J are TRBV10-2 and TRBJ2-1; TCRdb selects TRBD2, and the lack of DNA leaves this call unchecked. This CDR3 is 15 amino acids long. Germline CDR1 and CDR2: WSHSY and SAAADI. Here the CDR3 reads CASTGTSGTGNEQFF.

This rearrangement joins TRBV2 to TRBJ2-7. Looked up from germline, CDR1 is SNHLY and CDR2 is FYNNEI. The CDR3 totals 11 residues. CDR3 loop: CATALSYEQYF.

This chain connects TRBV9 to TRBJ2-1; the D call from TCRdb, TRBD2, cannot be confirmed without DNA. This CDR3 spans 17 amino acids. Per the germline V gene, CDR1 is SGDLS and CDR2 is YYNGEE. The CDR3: CASSVAVAGSSYNEQFF.

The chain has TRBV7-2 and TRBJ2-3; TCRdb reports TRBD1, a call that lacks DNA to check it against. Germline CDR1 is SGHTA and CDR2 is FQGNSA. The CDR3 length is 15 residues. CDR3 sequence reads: CASSLAGGPTDTQYF.

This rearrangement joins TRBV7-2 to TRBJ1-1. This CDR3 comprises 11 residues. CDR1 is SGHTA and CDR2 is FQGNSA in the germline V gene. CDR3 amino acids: CASIEVAEAFF.

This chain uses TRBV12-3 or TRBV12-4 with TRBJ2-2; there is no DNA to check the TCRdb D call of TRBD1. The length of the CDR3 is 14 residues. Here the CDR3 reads CASTLTGGAGELFF.

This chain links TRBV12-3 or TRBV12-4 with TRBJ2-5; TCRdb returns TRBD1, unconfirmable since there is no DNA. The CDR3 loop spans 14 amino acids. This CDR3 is CASSLDRVGETQYF.

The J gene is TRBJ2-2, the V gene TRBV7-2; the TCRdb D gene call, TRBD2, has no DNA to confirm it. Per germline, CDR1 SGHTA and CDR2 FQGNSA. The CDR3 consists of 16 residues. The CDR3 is CASRPGTSGRSGELFF.